This T cell receptor beta chain was recorded in a study of cytomegalovirus exposure and HLA in healthy donors. This clone was seen a handful of times. The PCR made use of 60 Vbeta and 13 Jbeta primers. The protocol was immunoSEQ multiplex PCR, while the TCRdb copy is restricted to in-frame clones and leaves out a portion. The table lists under 200,000 clones, 68% of them singletons. The sequencing sample was made of PBMCs. This sequence originates from a man aged 50-60 years in good health and CMV-seronegative.

The CDR3 region is CASSPREARLNTEAFF. Written as DNA, the CDR3 is TGTGCCAGCTCACCACGCGAAGCGCGGTTGAACACTGAAGCTTTCTTT. The genes are TRBV18 and TRBJ1-1; D not resolved. Germline CDR1 KGHSH, CDR2 LQKENI. The CDR3 spans 16 residues. With 1 base removed from V and 0 bases from J, the gap between germline ends came to 12 bases.